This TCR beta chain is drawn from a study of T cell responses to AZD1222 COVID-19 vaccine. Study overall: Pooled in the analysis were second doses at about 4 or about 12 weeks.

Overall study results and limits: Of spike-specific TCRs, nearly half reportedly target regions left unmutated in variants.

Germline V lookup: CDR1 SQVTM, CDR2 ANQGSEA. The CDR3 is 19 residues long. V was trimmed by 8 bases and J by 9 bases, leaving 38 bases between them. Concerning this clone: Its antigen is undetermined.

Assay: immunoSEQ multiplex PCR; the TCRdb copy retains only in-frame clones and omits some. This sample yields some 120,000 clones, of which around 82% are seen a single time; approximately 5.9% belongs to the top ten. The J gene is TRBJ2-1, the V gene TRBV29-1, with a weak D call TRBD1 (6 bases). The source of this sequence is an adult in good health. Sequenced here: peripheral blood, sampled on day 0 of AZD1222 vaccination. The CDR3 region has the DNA TGCAGCTCTCGCCCAGACGCCAGGGGTGTGGCAGCCCCATGGGGTGAGCAGTTCTTC. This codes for CSSRPDARGVAAPWGEQFF.